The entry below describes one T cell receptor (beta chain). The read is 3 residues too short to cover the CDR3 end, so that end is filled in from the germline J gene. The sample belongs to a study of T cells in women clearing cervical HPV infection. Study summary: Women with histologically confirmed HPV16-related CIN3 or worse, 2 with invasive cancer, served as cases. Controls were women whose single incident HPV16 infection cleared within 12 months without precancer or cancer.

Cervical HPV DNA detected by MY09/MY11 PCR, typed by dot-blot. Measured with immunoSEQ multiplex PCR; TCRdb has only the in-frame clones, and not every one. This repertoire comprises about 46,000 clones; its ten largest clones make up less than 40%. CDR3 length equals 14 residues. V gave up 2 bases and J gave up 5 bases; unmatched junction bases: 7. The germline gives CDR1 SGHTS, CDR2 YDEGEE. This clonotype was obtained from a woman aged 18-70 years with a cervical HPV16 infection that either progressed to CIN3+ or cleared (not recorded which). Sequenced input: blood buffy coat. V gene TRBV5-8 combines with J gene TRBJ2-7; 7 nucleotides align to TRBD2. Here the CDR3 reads CASSFEGGVDEQYF. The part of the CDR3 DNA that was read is TGTGCCAGCAGCTTTGAGGGAGGGGTCGACGAG.